This entry concerns a single T cell receptor (beta chain). The data were obtained in a study of tumor-infiltrating lymphocytes in oesophageal squamous cell carcinoma. Germline-derived CDR1 and CDR2 are SGHVS and FNYEAQ. The CDR3 is 14 amino acids. MiXCR, applied by TCRdb to the PCR reads, yields one record per CDR3 protein. Of over 14,000 distinct CDR3 sequences in the sample, about 50% were seen once. The receptor's source is a male donor with esophageal squamous cell carcinoma. Sequenced sample: blood. The chain joins TRBV7-6 to TRBJ1-4; D is unresolved. The better agreement between TRBJ2-2 and the DNA end casts doubt on the J call. CDR3 coding DNA: TGTGCCAGCAGCTTAGCGGGAAACACCGGGGAGCTGTTTTTT. It translates to CASSLAGNTGELFF.